Listed here is a single TCR beta chain. Its antigen is unidentified. The sample is drawn from a study of T cell responses to AZD1222 COVID-19 vaccine. Whole-study results and caveats: Most donors were white British, females outnumbered males, and clonal diversity was possibly underestimated.

Some clones are missing from TCRdb's copy, which holds only in-frame ones; the method was immunoSEQ multiplex PCR. The table lists approximately 160,000 clones, roughly nine tenths of them singletons, with approximately 3% in the top ten. This TCR was recovered from an adult in good health. Source: peripheral blood, taken on day 0 of AZD1222 vaccination.

The CDR3 loop is CASSAYGGGIYEQYF. CDR3 sequence (DNA): TGTGCCAGCAGTGCCTATGGCGGGGGAATTTACGAGCAGTACTTC. The rearrangement links TRBV2 to TRBJ2-7; 7 nucleotides align to TRBD2. J gave up 4 bases and V 4 bases, and 10 bases lay outside the gene matches. CDR3 length equals 15 residues. Germline CDR1 reads SNHLY; CDR2 reads FYNNEI.